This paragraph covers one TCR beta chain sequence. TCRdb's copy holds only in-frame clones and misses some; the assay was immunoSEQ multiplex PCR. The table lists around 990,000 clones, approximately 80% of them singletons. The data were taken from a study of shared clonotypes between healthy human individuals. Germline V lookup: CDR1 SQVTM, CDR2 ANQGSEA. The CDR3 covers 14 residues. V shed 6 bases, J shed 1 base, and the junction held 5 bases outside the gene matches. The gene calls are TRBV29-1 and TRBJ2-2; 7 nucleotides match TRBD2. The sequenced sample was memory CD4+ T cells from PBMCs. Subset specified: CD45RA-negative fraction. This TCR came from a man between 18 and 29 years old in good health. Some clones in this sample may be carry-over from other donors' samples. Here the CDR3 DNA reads TGCAGCGTAAAGCGGGAACTGAACACCGGGGAGCTGTTTTTT. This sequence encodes CSVKRELNTGELFF.